What follows are 26 T cell receptor beta chains derived from one specimen sequenced in a study of metastatic and nonmetastatic thyroid tumors. There were no patients who had received any treatment before thyroid surgery. TCRdb re-clonotyped the PCR reads via MiXCR. The sample yields some 22,000 clones, approximately 23% seen once. Specimen: tumor tissue. These receptors were taken from a female donor with papillary thyroid cancer or a benign thyroid nodule (not recorded which). Some clones in this sample may be carry-over from other donors' samples.

This clone was picked up one time. The chain uses TRBV7-9 and TRBJ1-1; maybe TRBD1 (6 bases). There are 15 residues in the CDR3. The V and J ends lost 5 bases and 6 bases respectively, with 19 bases between them. Germline CDR1 is SEHNR and CDR2 is FQNEAQ (reference sequence). The CDR3 spells CASSPFGTTTPEAFF. CDR3 nucleotides: TGTGCCAGCAGCCCATTCGGGACAACCACCCCTGAAGCTTTCTTT.

This clone was detected ten times or more. The gene calls are TRBV28 and TRBJ1-4; no definite D call. The V and J ends lost 7 bases and 0 bases respectively, with 3 bases between them. Germline CDR1 reads MDHEN; CDR2 reads SYDVKM. CDR3 length: 12 residues. This CDR3 is CASTATNEKLFF. Written as DNA, the CDR3 is TGTGCCAGCACAGCAACTAATGAAAAACTGTTTTTT.

In DNA, the CDR3 is TGCAGTGCCGATACTAGAGTTCTGTCTGAGCAGTTCTTC. It encodes CSADTRVLSEQFF. This chain joins TRBV20-1 and TRBJ2-1, with D possibly matching TRBD2 (5 bases). The CDR3 contains 13 residues. Trimming took off 6 bases at V and 9 bases at J, with 18 bases between the two ends. The germline CDR1 and CDR2 sequences are DFQATT and SNEGSKA (reference sequence).

The chain is built from TRBV10-3 and TRBJ2-3, with 8 bases matching TRBD2. The germline V gene has CDR1 ENHRY and CDR2 SYGVKD. V shed 7 bases, J shed 0 bases, and the junction held 6 bases outside the gene matches. The CDR3 extends over 15 amino acids. This CDR3 reads CAIMETSASTDTQYF. Written as DNA, the CDR3 is TGTGCCATCATGGAGACTAGCGCAAGCACAGATACGCAGTATTTT.

The chain links TRBV28 to TRBJ2-4; TRBD2 might be the D (5 bases). This CDR3 contains 14 residues. Per germline, CDR1 MDHEN and CDR2 SYDVKM. Trimming stripped 1 base from V and 8 bases from J, with 12 bases between. The CDR3 DNA follows: TGTGCCAGCAGTTTATCCGGCGTCGGGGACATTCAGTACTTC. Translation: CASSLSGVGDIQYF.

This chain connects TRBV13 to TRBJ2-7; D call uncertain. The CDR3 has 13 amino acids. Trimming shortened V by 0 bases and J by 3 bases, and 6 bases separated the two germline ends. Germline V gene lookup returns CDR1 PRHDT and CDR2 FYEKMQ (reference sequence). CDR3 sequence reads: CASSLGEHYEQYF. The CDR3 DNA sequence: TGTGCCAGCAGCTTAGGGGAACACTACGAGCAGTACTTC.

The V gene is TRBV7-6, the J gene TRBJ1-1; TRBD1 might be the D (6 bases). The germline V gene encodes CDR1 SGHVS and CDR2 FNYEAQ. The CDR3 covers 15 residues. Trimming stripped 5 bases from V and 3 bases from J, with 16 bases between. The CDR3 here is CASSPQSPGDTEAFF. The DNA for the CDR3 is TGTGCCAGCAGCCCCCAAAGTCCAGGGGACACTGAAGCTTTCTTT.

This clone was recorded a few times. Other DNA sequences of this sample code for an identical CDR3. J is TRBJ2-1 and V is TRBV12-5, with D perhaps matching TRBD1 (6 bases). This CDR3 comprises 16 residues. The V gene's germline CDR1 is LGHNT and CDR2 FRNRAP. Trimming stripped 6 bases from V and 4 bases from J, with 19 bases between. As DNA, the CDR3 is TGTGCTAGTGGAGTCTACAGGGTTTATTCATACAATGAGCAGTTCTTC. Translated, it gives CASGVYRVYSYNEQFF.

This chain links TRBV4-1 with TRBJ2-3, with 8 positions matching TRBD2. V lost 0 bases to trimming and J lost 4 bases; unmatched junction nucleotides: 3. The germline V gene encodes CDR1 MGHRA and CDR2 YSYEKL. The CDR3 length is 15 residues. The CDR3 spells CASSQETSAPDTQYF. The CDR3 bases are TGCGCCAGCAGCCAAGAGACTAGCGCTCCAGATACGCAGTATTTT.

In this sample, this clone turned up many times. A junction end diverges from the germline sequence, so it may reflect a read error. The chain employs TRBV25-1 and TRBJ1-1, with 7 bases matching TRBD1. The CDR3 has 12 residues. Germline CDR1 MGHDK, CDR2 SYGVNS. CDR3 sequence (DNA): TGTACCAGCAGTGCCAACAGGGGTCACACTTTCTTT. It translates to CTSSANRGHTFF.

The chain uses TRBV6-2 or TRBV6-3 and TRBJ2-7; D may be TRBD2 (6 bases). Germline CDR1 MNHEY, CDR2 SVGEGT. V dropped 7 bases and J dropped 7 bases, with 23 bases sitting between them. The CDR3 runs 15 residues. CDR3: CASTDGGRNLLEQYF. CDR3 coding DNA: TGTGCCAGCACCGACGGGGGACGCAATCTACTGGAGCAGTACTTC.

The genes are TRBV5-1 and TRBJ2-1, with 7 bases fitting TRBD1. With V trimmed by 2 bases and J by 3 bases, 2 bases remained unmatched. The germline V gene has CDR1 SGHRS and CDR2 YFSETQ. The CDR3 contains 14 residues. The CDR3: CASSFGDSYNEQFF. The CDR3 DNA is TGCGCCAGCAGCTTCGGGGACAGCTACAATGAGCAGTTCTTC.

As to this clone: A much larger clone lies a single base off, so this may be a read error. The chain is built from TRBV2 and TRBJ2-2, with D tentatively TRBD1 (6 bases). This CDR3 spans 13 amino acids. Germline CDR1 reads SNHLY; CDR2 reads FYNNEI. CDR3 sequence: CASSVQGIGEPFF. CDR3 nucleotide sequence: TGTGCCAGCAGTGTACAGGGAATCGGGGAGCCGTTTTTT.

This clone was observed at least ten times. V usage is TRBV5-4 and J usage is TRBJ2-1; D may be TRBD2 (6 bases). CDR3 size: 12 residues. Germline CDR1 SGHNT, CDR2 YYREEE (reference sequence). V was pared by 7 bases and J by 4 bases, with 9 bases between. The CDR3 region has the DNA TGTGCCAGCTCGAGCGGGTACAATGAGCAGTTCTTC. This gives the protein CASSSGYNEQFF.

For this clone: The identical CDR3 is also encoded by other nucleotide sequences in the sample. This chain connects TRBV12-5 to TRBJ2-1; a possible D gene is TRBD1 (6 bases). The germline V gene has CDR1 LGHNT and CDR2 FRNRAP. The CDR3 runs 16 residues. With 6 bases removed from V and 4 bases from J, the gap between germline ends came to 19 bases. The chain's CDR3 is CASGVYRVYSYNEQFF. CDR3 DNA: TGTGCTAGTGGCGTCTACAGGGTTTATTCATACAATGAGCAGTTCTTC. Full variable domain (outside the CDR3, taken from reference TRBV12-5 and TRBJ2-1): DARVTQTPRHKVTEMGQEVTMRCQPILGHNTVFWYRQTMMQGLELLAYFRNRAPLDDSGMPKDRFSAEMPDATLATLKIQPSEPRDSAVYFCASGVYRVYSYNEQFFGPGTRLTVL.

The chain employs TRBV20-1 and TRBJ1-1; tentative D call: TRBD1 (6 bases). Per germline, CDR1 DFQATT and CDR2 SNEGSKA (reference sequence). V was shortened by 6 bases and J by 0 bases, with 17 bases between the two germline ends. This CDR3 region has 15 residues. CDR3 sequence: CSAGPGGPVNTEAFF. The DNA of the CDR3 is TGCAGTGCGGGTCCGGGGGGGCCAGTGAACACTGAAGCTTTCTTT.

The chain carries TRBV12-3 or TRBV12-4 and TRBJ1-1, with D tentatively TRBD1 (5 bases). The CDR3 is made up of 15 amino acids. The germline V and J ends were trimmed by 5 bases and 0 bases, with 13 bases remaining between them. The CDR3, as DNA: TGTGCCAGCAGTGTGGGGGGGTCCTTGAACACTGAAGCTTTCTTT. This sequence encodes CASSVGGSLNTEAFF.

The chain combines TRBV3-1 with TRBJ2-3; D uncertain. Germline V CDR1 and CDR2: LGHDT, YNNKEL (reference sequence). The CDR3 extends over 14 amino acids. V lost 4 bases and J 4 bases, leaving 12 bases between the germline ends. The CDR3 sequence: CASSLRVRADTQYF. DNA of the CDR3: TGTGCCAGCAGCCTCCGGGTCCGTGCAGATACGCAGTATTTT.

This clone was detected many times. The V call is TRBV3-1, the J call TRBJ2-7, with TRBD2 identical over 8 bases. This CDR3 spans 16 amino acids. In germline, CDR1 is LGHDT, CDR2 YNNKEL (reference sequence). V lost 3 bases to trimming and J lost 1 base; unmatched junction nucleotides: 8. Here the CDR3 DNA reads TGTGCCAGCAGCCAGAGCAGACTAGCGCTATCCTACGAGCAGTACTTC. Encoded protein: CASSQSRLALSYEQYF.

This sequence joins TRBV11-2 and TRBJ1-2; TRBD1 matches 10 bases. This CDR3 has 12 residues. V was pared by 11 bases and J by 8 bases, with 8 bases of the junction left unmatched. Germline loops: CDR1 SGHAT, CDR2 FQNNGV. Here the CDR3 reads CAAGTGVYGYTF. CDR3 sequence (DNA): TGTGCCGCCGGGACAGGGGTTTACGGCTACACCTTC.

The chain combines TRBV2 with TRBJ2-7; possibly TRBD2 for D (6 bases). V was shortened by 6 bases and J by 6 bases, with 12 bases between the two germline ends. From germline, CDR1 is SNHLY and CDR2 FYNNEI. This CDR3 spans 12 amino acids. The CDR3 loop is CASSKTSTEQYF. The CDR3 region has the DNA TGTGCCAGCAGCAAGACTAGTACCGAGCAGTACTTC.

The sample holds a few counts of this clone. V usage is TRBV5-1 and J usage is TRBJ2-7; the match to TRBD1 covers 9 bases. In germline, CDR1 is SGHRS, CDR2 YFSETQ. J gave up 3 bases and V 7 bases, and 11 bases lay outside the gene matches. This CDR3 has 15 amino acids. The CDR3 region has the DNA TGCGCCAGCCGAACCCCGGGACAGGGAAGCTACGAGCAGTACTTC. It codes for CASRTPGQGSYEQYF.

The CDR3 coding sequence is TGTGCCAGCAGGGTACCGGGACTCTCATCCTACGAGCAGTACTTC. It is translated as CASRVPGLSSYEQYF. The rearrangement joins TRBV6-2 or TRBV6-3 to TRBJ2-7, with D perhaps TRBD2 (6 bases). The CDR3 runs 15 residues. CDR1 is MNHEY, CDR2 SVGEGT, per germline. V dropped 6 bases and J dropped 1 base, with 16 bases sitting between them.

The rearrangement links TRBV2 to TRBJ2-7; the match to TRBD1 covers 10 bases. The V segment lost 6 bases and the J segment 5 bases; nucleotides outside the gene matches: 10. Germline CDR1 SNHLY, CDR2 FYNNEI. This CDR3 spans 15 amino acids. CDR3 sequence reads: CASRGQGFGLDEQYF. CDR3 sequence (DNA): TGTGCCAGCAGGGGACAGGGGTTCGGACTGGACGAGCAGTACTTC.

The chain is built from TRBV11-2 and TRBJ2-1, with 8 bases that match TRBD1. Per the germline V gene, CDR1 is SGHAT and CDR2 is FQNNGV. V gave up 5 bases and J gave up 2 bases; unmatched junction bases: 11. There are 17 residues in the CDR3. The CDR3 is CASSLRGTGAAYNEQFF. The CDR3 bases are TGTGCCAGCAGCCTACGAGGGACAGGAGCTGCCTACAATGAGCAGTTCTTC.

Only one count was recorded for this clone. The V gene is TRBV4-3, the J gene TRBJ1-4; 8 bases match TRBD1. Germline CDR1 LGHNA, CDR2 YSLEER. The CDR3 has 16 residues. Trimming at V came to 3 bases and at J to 8 bases, leaving 11 bases not matched to a gene. The CDR3 DNA reads as TGCGCCAGCAGCCAGGAGTGGGGACAGGCAGGGGAAAAACTGTTTTTT. The encoded protein is CASSQEWGQAGEKLFF.